A single sample gave rise to the 25 T cell receptor beta chains below, sequenced in a study of blood T cells in healthy people across ages. A second about 7 to 12 cycle PCR used barcoded and J-beta primers. TCRdb re-analysed the 5' RACE reads in MiXCR, keeping a single row per CDR3 protein. This sample yields 1.5 million to 2 million distinct CDR3 sequences, of which 39% are seen a single time; around 23% belongs to the top ten. Sequenced sample: blood. These receptors came from a human donor in good health.

The rearrangement links TRBV5-1 to TRBJ2-3; TRBD1 or TRBD2 may be the D gene (5 bases each). Germline CDR1 and CDR2: SGHRS and YFSETQ. V lost 2 bases to trimming and J lost 3 bases, with 13 bases between them. There are 15 residues in the CDR3. In DNA, the CDR3 is TGCGCCAGCAGCTTCGAGGGGTTCGGAACAGATACGCAGTATTTT. Amino acids: CASSFEGFGTDTQYF.

The chain is built from TRBV14 and TRBJ2-1; no firm D call. V was trimmed by 5 bases and J by 4 bases, leaving 12 bases between them. The CDR3 runs to 14 residues. Germline assignment: CDR1 SGHDN and CDR2 FVKESK. CDR3 DNA: TGTGCCAGCAGCTACCGGGCAGCTTACAATGAGCAGTTCTTC. Encoded protein: CASSYRAAYNEQFF.

Worth noting for this clonotype: At one end the junction does not follow the germline gene, possibly because of a read error. The chain uses TRBV29-1 and TRBJ2-7, with 9 bases aligning to TRBD1. The germline CDR1 and CDR2 sequences are SQVTM and ANQGSEA. The CDR3 loop spans 11 amino acids. The CDR3: CSVRTGDEQHF. As DNA, the CDR3 is TGCAGCGTCAGGACAGGGGACGAGCAGCACTTC.

This clonotype was counted between two and nine times. This chain uses TRBV10-3 with TRBJ1-5; 10 bases fit TRBD1. Unmatched junction bases numbered 4, after V lost 2 bases and J lost 6 bases. Germline V gene lookup returns CDR1 ENHRY and CDR2 SYGVKD. CDR3 length equals 15 residues. This chain's CDR3 is CAISEGTGVSQPQHF. CDR3 DNA: TGTGCCATCAGTGAGGGGACAGGGGTGAGTCAGCCCCAGCATTTT.

This clonotype was detected a few times. This rearrangement joins TRBV5-6 to TRBJ2-5, with 10 nucleotides matching TRBD1. V lost 2 bases and J lost 1; bases outside the gene matches: 5. Germline V lookup: CDR1 SGHDT, CDR2 YYEEEE. The CDR3 spans 16 residues. This CDR3 reads CASSFGTGATQETQYF. The CDR3 region has the DNA TGTGCCAGCAGCTTCGGGACAGGGGCGACCCAAGAGACCCAGTACTTC.

The gene calls are TRBV29-1 and TRBJ1-2; D ambiguous. The CDR3 is 13 amino acids. Trimming removed 3 bases at V and 4 bases at J, with 12 bases between. Germline lookup yields CDR1 SQVTM and CDR2 ANQGSEA. The CDR3 is CSVDPGDGYGYTF. The CDR3 nucleotides read TGCAGCGTTGATCCTGGGGATGGCTATGGCTACACCTTC.

The gene calls are TRBV6-6 and TRBJ2-3; the D is unclear. There are 14 residues in the CDR3. From germline, CDR1 is MNHNY and CDR2 SVGAGI (reference sequence). V gave up 4 bases and J gave up 1 base, with 9 bases separating them. Here the CDR3 DNA reads TGTGCCAGCAGTTTAAGGTCTCGCACAGATACGCAGTATTTT. Its protein product is CASSLRSRTDTQYF.

With respect to this clonotype: Relative to the germline gene, one junction end is altered; a read error may explain this. This chain connects TRBV5-8 to TRBJ1-5; D is undetermined. From germline, CDR1 is SGHTS and CDR2 YDEGEE. CDR3 length equals 15 residues. CDR3 nucleotide sequence: TGTGCCAGCAGCTTCGGACGGTATAGCGATCAGCCCCAGCATTTT. This encodes CASSFGRYSDQPQHF.

CDR3 in amino acids: CASWDAFLGGDGYTF. The CDR3 region has the DNA TGTGCCAGTTGGGACGCATTCCTGGGAGGGGATGGCTACACCTTC. J is TRBJ1-2 and V is TRBV6-2 or TRBV6-3; D might be TRBD1 (5 bases). The germline CDR1 and CDR2 sequences are MNHEY and SVGEGT. With 9 bases removed from V and 6 bases from J, the gap between germline ends came to 23 bases. This CDR3 is 15 amino acids long.

The rearrangement links TRBV4-3 to TRBJ1-1; TRBD1 aligns across 8 bases. The germline gives CDR1 LGHNA, CDR2 YSLEER. Losses at the gene ends were 3 bases for V and 1 base for J; bases not matched to a gene: 4. This CDR3 has 15 amino acids. In nucleotides, the CDR3 is TGCGCCAGCAGCCACGTGGACAGGGCGAACACTGAAGCTTTCTTT. As protein: CASSHVDRANTEAFF.

The chain has TRBV9 and TRBJ1-2, with 10 bases lining up with TRBD1. Germline CDR1 is SGDLS and CDR2 is YYNGEE. Trimming cost V 4 bases and J 2 bases; bases outside gene matches: 8. The CDR3 length is 16 residues. For the CDR3, the DNA is TGTGCCAGCAGCACCAACCCGGGACAGGGGAACTATGGCTACACCTTC. It specifies CASSTNPGQGNYGYTF. The full variable domain, with the rest looked up from reference TRBV9 and TRBJ1-2, is DSGVTQTPKHLITATGQRVTLRCSPRSGDLSVYWYQQSLDQGLQFLIQYYNGEERAKGNILERFSAQQFPDLHSELNLSSLELGDSALYFCASSTNPGQGNYGYTFGSGTRLTVV.

The chain couples TRBV6-1 to TRBJ1-2; tentatively, D is TRBD1 (5 bases). In germline, CDR1 is MNHNS, CDR2 SASEGT. The V end was cut by 2 bases, the J end by 1 base, with 11 bases between. This CDR3 is built from 15 residues. The CDR3 bases are TGTGCCAGCAGTGAATCTTTCGGGGGTAACTATGGCTACACCTTC. It encodes CASSESFGGNYGYTF.

The CDR3 region has the DNA TGTGCCAGCGGACCTCTCCCCGCAGGTCTGCAGTACTTC. Translation gives CASGPLPAGLQYF. The rearrangement uses TRBV6-2 or TRBV6-3 and TRBJ2-4; D unclear. Germline loops: CDR1 MNHEY, CDR2 SVGEGT. The CDR3 totals 13 residues. Trimming took off 8 bases at V and 13 bases at J, with 21 bases between the two ends.

This clonotype came up a few times. The rearrangement links TRBV7-2 to TRBJ2-3; possibly TRBD1 for D (5 bases). The CDR3 is 17 amino acids. Trimming removed 1 base at V and 5 bases at J, with 19 bases between. Germline CDR1 SGHTA, CDR2 FQGNSA. CDR3 coding DNA: TGTGCCAGCAGCTTAGGGATAAAGGGGCCATTCATAGATACGCAGTATTTT. It codes for CASSLGIKGPFIDTQYF.

This clonotype appeared a few times. This sequence joins TRBV3-1 and TRBJ2-3, with TRBD2 identical over 8 bases. The trim removed 1 base at V and 4 bases at J, leaving 10 bases unmatched. The CDR3 consists of 17 residues. The V gene's germline CDR1 is LGHDT and CDR2 YNNKEL (reference sequence). The CDR3 DNA sequence: TGTGCCAGCAGCCAAGTCGGTAGCGGGGTTACATCAGATACGCAGTATTTT. The encoded protein is CASSQVGSGVTSDTQYF.

Here the CDR3 DNA reads TGTGCCAGCAGCTTGGGGCCCGGACCTCTGACTGAAGCTTTCTTT. The encoded protein is CASSLGPGPLTEAFF. This chain links TRBV5-8 with TRBJ1-1; D is unclear. Trimming took 0 bases from V and 5 from J, leaving 14 bases between them. The CDR3 is made up of 15 amino acids. From germline, CDR1 is SGHTS and CDR2 YDEGEE.

The chain combines TRBV12-3 or TRBV12-4 with TRBJ1-6, with 8 bases lining up with TRBD1. There are 18 residues in the CDR3. V lost 7 bases to trimming and J lost 6 bases; unmatched junction nucleotides: 17. CDR3 in DNA: TGTGCCAGCAACCTAAGGGGATCCCAGGGGGCTATTAATTCACCCCTCCACTTT. As protein: CASNLRGSQGAINSPLHF.

The chain links TRBV5-1 to TRBJ2-5; weak D call: TRBD2 (6 bases). The DNA end is a closer match to TRBJ2-7, so the J assignment may be wrong. This CDR3 is 15 amino acids long. CDR1 is SGHRS and CDR2 is YFSETQ in the germline V gene. The CDR3, as DNA: TGCGCCAGCAGCTGGGGTGCGGGGAACGCGGGCGAGCAGTACTTC. Residues: CASSWGAGNAGEQYF.

As DNA, the CDR3 is TGTGCCAGCAGCCATAACGGGGGGCAAGAGACCCAGTACTTC. As protein: CASSHNGGQETQYF. The chain uses TRBV3-1 and TRBJ2-5, with TRBD2 identical over 7 bases. The length of the CDR3 is 14 residues. Unmatched junction bases numbered 3, after V lost 3 bases and J lost 2 bases. Looked up from germline, CDR1 is LGHDT and CDR2 is YNNKEL (reference sequence).

With respect to this clonotype: Being one base from a much bigger clone, this may be a read error. The V gene is TRBV13, the J gene TRBJ2-5, with D perhaps TRBD1 or TRBD2 (5 bases each). This CDR3 has 13 amino acids. CDR1 is PRHDT, CDR2 FYEKMQ, per germline (reference sequence). CDR3 amino acids: CASSLGGAETQDF. The CDR3 region has the DNA TGTGCCAGCAGCTTAGGCGGGGCAGAGACCCAGGACTTC.

This clonotype appeared a few times. J is TRBJ2-7 and V is TRBV4-3; D remains unclear. The CDR3 consists of 14 residues. Germline loops: CDR1 LGHNA, CDR2 YSLEER. Trimming took off 3 bases at V and 7 bases at J, with 16 bases between the two ends. CDR3 DNA: TGCGCCAGCAGCCACGCCACCGGCCTTGGGGAGCAGTACTTC. Translating gives CASSHATGLGEQYF.

In its sample, this clonotype was seen a few times. The chain recombines TRBV6-2 or TRBV6-3 with TRBJ1-5, with D possibly matching TRBD1 (6 bases). CDR3 length: 13 amino acids. V dropped 0 bases and J dropped 15 bases, with 15 bases sitting between them. The germline V gene has CDR1 MNHEY and CDR2 SVGEGT. The CDR3 sequence is CASSYSDSRVGHF. The CDR3 DNA reads TGTGCCAGCAGTTACTCGGACAGTCGCGTGGGGCATTTT.

This rearrangement joins TRBV29-1 to TRBJ2-2; D perhaps matches TRBD1 (6 bases). The germline V gene has CDR1 SQVTM and CDR2 ANQGSEA. The CDR3 is 12 amino acids. V lost 7 bases and J 4 bases, leaving 10 bases between the germline ends. The CDR3 DNA sequence: TGCAGCGCCCAGGGGATCACCGGGGAGCTGTTTTTT. It specifies CSAQGITGELFF.

The V and J genes are TRBV25-1 and TRBJ2-1, with D possibly matching TRBD1 (7 bases). Germline CDR1 and CDR2: MGHDK and SYGVNS. CDR3 size: 17 residues. V gave up 2 bases and J gave up 7 bases, with 21 bases separating them. CDR3 in DNA: TGTGCCAGCAGTGAAGGGGAGCGGGCAGGGGGTATGAATGAGCAGTTCTTC. The encoded protein is CASSEGERAGGMNEQFF. Full variable domain (remainder filled in from reference TRBV25-1 and TRBJ2-1): EADIYQTPRYLVIGTGKKITLECSQTMGHDKMYWYQQDPGMELHLIHYSYGVNSTEKGDLSSESTVSRIRTEHFPLTLESARPSHTSQYLCASSEGERAGGMNEQFFGPGTRLTVL.

This clonotype was counted between two and nine times. The rearrangement links TRBV18 to TRBJ2-7; 7 bases fit TRBD2. After removal of 6 bases from V and 2 bases from J, the junction contained 13 bases not matched to a gene. Germline V gene sequence: CDR1 KGHSH, CDR2 LQKENI. This CDR3 has 16 amino acids. The CDR3 coding sequence is TGTGCCAGCTCTCACCCCACTAGCGCGAATCCCTACGAGCAGTACTTC. Translated, it gives CASSHPTSANPYEQYF.